Listed below are T cell receptor beta chains from one sample, sequenced in a study of blood T cell repertoires in COVID-19. Here immunoSEQ multiplex PCR was the method, and the copy in TCRdb shows in-frame clones only, minus some. Among about 59,000 clones listed, around 80% were seen once. Input material: peripheral blood. The receptors here all came from a man aged 60-69 years with acute or convalescent COVID-19. The conserved cysteine and the conserved F or W are not part of the CDR3 here.

ASSFSVNEQF TRBV11-3
ASSSDLQVSNEKLF TRBV7-2
ASSLAGSSYNEQF TRBV7-9
ASVLQRNQPQH TRBV6-6
ATSEGGTGELF TRBV24-1
ATSRTGEKYNEQF TRBV15
ATSRDRLAGTDTQY TRBV15
ASRAGNYGYT TRBV27
SASRGGPPYRNEQF TRBV20-1
ASSPRREGTGANVLT TRBV7-3
ASSSTGNTEAF TRBV19